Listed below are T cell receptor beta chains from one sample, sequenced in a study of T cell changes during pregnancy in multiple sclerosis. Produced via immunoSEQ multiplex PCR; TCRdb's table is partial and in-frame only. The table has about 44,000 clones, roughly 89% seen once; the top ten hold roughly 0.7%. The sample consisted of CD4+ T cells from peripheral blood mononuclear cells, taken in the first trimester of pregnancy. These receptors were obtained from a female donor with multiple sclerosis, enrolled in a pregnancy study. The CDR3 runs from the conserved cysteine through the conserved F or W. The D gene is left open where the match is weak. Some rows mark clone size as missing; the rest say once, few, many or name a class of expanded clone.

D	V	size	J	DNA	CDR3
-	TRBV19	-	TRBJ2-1	TGTGCCAGTAGTAAAGCGGAGGGGACCTACAATGAGCAGTTCTTC	CASSKAEGTYNEQFF
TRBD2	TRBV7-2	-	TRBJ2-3	TGTGCCAGCAGCTCTGTGGGGACTAGCCCCCCAGATACGCAGTATTTT	CASSSVGTSPPDTQYF
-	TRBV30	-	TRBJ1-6	TGTGCCTGGCGTCCTAGCTCCTATAATTCACCCCTCCACTTT	CAWRPSSYNSPLHF
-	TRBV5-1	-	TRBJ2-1	TGCGCCAGCAGCTTGGGCGGGATAGGTGTTGAGCAGTTCTTC	CASSLGGIGVEQFF
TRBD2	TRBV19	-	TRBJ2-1	TGTGCCAGTAACATCGGGGCTAGCGGGAGTGGCGAGCAGTTCTTC	CASNIGASGSGEQFF
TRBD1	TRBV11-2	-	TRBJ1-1	TGTGCCAGCAGAAAAGGGGGGGCAGGGGGCAACACTGAAGCTTTCTTT	CASRKGGAGGNTEAFF
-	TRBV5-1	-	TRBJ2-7	TGCGCCAGCAGCTTGGCAACCGGACTCTTGGGGGAGCAGTACTTC	CASSLATGLLGEQYF
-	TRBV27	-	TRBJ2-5	TGTGCCAGCAGTAGAACCGGGGTTCAAGAGACCCAGTACTTC	CASSRTGVQETQYF
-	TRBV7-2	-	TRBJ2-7	TGTGCCAGCAGCTTAGGTCTCTCCCTTAGCTCCTACGAGCAGTACTTC	CASSLGLSLSSYEQYF
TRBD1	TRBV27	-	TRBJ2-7	TGTGCCAGCAGTCCTCAGACAGGGAACTACGAGCAGTACTTC	CASSPQTGNYEQYF
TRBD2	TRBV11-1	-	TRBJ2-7	TGTGCCAGCAGCCGGACTAGCGGGACCCGCGAGCAGTACTTC	CASSRTSGTREQYF
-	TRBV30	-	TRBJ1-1	TGTGCCTGGAGTGTATTCTCTGCTGAAGCTTTCTTT	CAWSVFSAEAFF
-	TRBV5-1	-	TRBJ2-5	TGCGCCAGCAGCTGGGGCTCTGGGATCCCCCAAGAGACCCAGTACTTC	CASSWGSGIPQETQYF
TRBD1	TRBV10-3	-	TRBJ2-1	TGTGCCATCAGGGGGGACAGGGGTACAAATGAGCAGTTCTTC	CAIRGDRGTNEQFF
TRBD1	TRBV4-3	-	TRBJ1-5	TGCGCCAGCAGCCAAGAACAGGGGGATCAGCCCCAGCATTTT	CASSQEQGDQPQHF
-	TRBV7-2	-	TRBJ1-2	TGTGCCAGCAGCTCCCCGCAGGGCGCCGGCTATGGCTACACCTTC	CASSSPQGAGYGYTF
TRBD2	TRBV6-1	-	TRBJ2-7	TGTGCCAGCAGTGAACTAGCGGGAGGGTCCTACGAGCAGTACTTC	CASSELAGGSYEQYF
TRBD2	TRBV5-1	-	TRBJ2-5	TGCGCCAGCAGCTTGGGGGCTAGCGGAGGCCAAGAGACCCAGTACTTC	CASSLGASGGQETQYF
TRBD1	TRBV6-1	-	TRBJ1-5	TGTGCCGGCTCAACAGGGGGCAATCAGCCCCAGCATTTT	CAGSTGGNQPQHF
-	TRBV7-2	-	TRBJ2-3	TGTGCCAGCAGCTGGGGCGGGAAAGTCACAGATACGCAGTATTTT	CASSWGGKVTDTQYF
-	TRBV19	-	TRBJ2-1	TGTGCCAGTAGGCGACCGGGACTTGACTACAATGAGCAGTTCTTC	CASRRPGLDYNEQFF
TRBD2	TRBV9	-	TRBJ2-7	TGTGCCAGCAGCGCGACTAGCGGGGGTTACTACGAGCAGTACTTC	CASSATSGGYYEQYF
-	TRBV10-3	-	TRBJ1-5	TGTGCCACCAAGGGGGGGTTAGATAGCAATCAGCCCCAGCATTTT	CATKGGLDSNQPQHF
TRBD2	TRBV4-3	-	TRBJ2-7	TGCGCCAGCAGCCAACGACTAGCGGGAGGCCAGCAGTACTTC	CASSQRLAGGQQYF
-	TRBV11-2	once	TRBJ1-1	TGTGCCAGCAGAAGACAGACGAACACTGAAGCTTTCTTT	CASRRQTNTEAFF
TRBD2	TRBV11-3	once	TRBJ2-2	TGTGCCAGCAGCTTAGTCTACCCCGGACTAGCGGGAACCGGGGAGCTGTTTTTT	CASSLVYPGLAGTGELFF
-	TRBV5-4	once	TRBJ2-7	TGTGCCAGCAGCCCGACAGCTGGGGCCGAGCAGTACTTC	CASSPTAGAEQYF
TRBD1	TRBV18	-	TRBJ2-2	TGTGCCAGCTCATCCGGGACAGCGACGAACACCGGGGAGCTGTTTTTT	CASSSGTATNTGELFF
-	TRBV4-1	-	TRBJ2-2	TGCGCCAGCAGCCAAGATACTATTCACCCAGCCACCACCGGGGAGCTGTTTTTT	CASSQDTIHPATTGELFF
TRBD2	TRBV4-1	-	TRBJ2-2	TGCGCCAGCAGCCCGGAACTAGCGGGGTCGGCCGGGGAGCTGTTTTTT	CASSPELAGSAGELFF
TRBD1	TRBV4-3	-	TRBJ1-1	TGCGCCAGCACGGGACAGGGACTTGGGGACACTGAAGCTTTCTTT	CASTGQGLGDTEAFF
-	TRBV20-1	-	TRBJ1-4	TGCAGTGCTAGAGGAGGCAGCGCGGGGTTTTTT	CSARGGSAGFF
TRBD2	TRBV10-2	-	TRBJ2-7	TGCGCCAGCAGGCGGGGACTAGCGGGAGGGCCCTACGAGCAGTACTTC	CASRRGLAGGPYEQYF
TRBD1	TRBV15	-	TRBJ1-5	TGTGCCACCAGCCTCTCAGGGGGCCTGGGTCAGCCCCAGCATTTT	CATSLSGGLGQPQHF
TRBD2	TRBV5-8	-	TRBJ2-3	TGTGCCAGCAGCTTTTTCGGAGTTGGGAGGGCGACAGATACGCAGTATTTT	CASSFFGVGRATDTQYF